This is a list of T cell receptor beta chains from one sample in a study of tumor-infiltrating lymphocytes in localized non-small cell lung cancer. The table came from immunoSEQ multiplex PCR; TCRdb's copy has only in-frame clones and leaves some out. The sample shows 9,000 to 10,000 clones, less than 80% of them seen only once. Source material: lung tumor tissue. The source of these receptors is a human donor with non-small cell lung cancer. The CDR3 runs from the conserved cysteine through the conserved F or W. A D gene is named only where the DNA matches it firmly. Rows may omit the clone size; those that give it use once, few, many or a size class.

j_call clone_size v_call d_call cdr3_aa cdr3_nt
TRBJ1-3 NA TRBV7-9 NA CASSPGGNTIYF TGTGCCAGCAGCCCGGGCGGAAACACCATATATTTT
TRBJ1-4 once TRBV5-4 NA CASSLGRHPSEKLFF TGTGCCAGCAGCTTGGGCAGGCATCCTAGCGAAAAACTGTTTTTT
TRBJ2-1 NA TRBV5-4 NA CASSLARGGKGYNEQFF TGTGCCAGCAGCTTGGCTCGAGGTGGCAAGGGGTACAATGAGCAGTTCTTC
TRBJ2-1 NA TRBV7-2 TRBD2 CASIPRGGRFNEQFF TGTGCCAGCATCCCTCGGGGGGGCAGATTCAATGAGCAGTTCTTC
TRBJ1-6 NA TRBV4-3 TRBD1 CASSRTGESPLHF TGCGCCAGCAGCCGTACAGGGGAATCACCCCTCCACTTT
TRBJ1-5 NA TRBV5-1 NA CASSLAGSNQPQHF TGCGCCAGCAGCTTGGCGGGGAGCAATCAGCCCCAGCATTTT
TRBJ2-7 NA TRBV5-4 TRBD2 CASSLFSGREGQYF TGTGCCAGCAGCTTGTTCAGCGGGAGGGAAGGGCAGTACTTC
TRBJ2-7 NA TRBV5-5 TRBD1 CASSLGVSGGISSYEQYF TGTGCCAGCAGCTTGGGGGTCTCAGGGGGAATAAGCTCCTACGAGCAGTACTTC
TRBJ2-7 NA TRBV9 TRBD2 CASSVATSEGEQYF TGTGCCAGCAGCGTAGCTACTAGCGAGGGAGAGCAGTACTTC
TRBJ1-3 NA TRBV9 NA CASSVDALISGNTIYF TGTGCCAGCAGCGTAGACGCTCTAATCTCTGGAAACACCATATATTTT
TRBJ2-3 NA TRBV5-6 TRBD2 CASIAGGLGDTQYF TGTGCCAGCATAGCGGGGGGGCTGGGAGATACGCAGTATTTT
TRBJ2-1 NA TRBV30 TRBD2 CAFGTSGGAVYNEQFF TGTGCCTTTGGGACTAGCGGGGGGGCGGTCTACAATGAGCAGTTCTTC
TRBJ1-1 NA TRBV5-6 NA CASSGAGGHTEAFF TGTGCCAGCAGCGGTGCCGGGGGTCACACTGAAGCTTTCTTT
TRBJ1-1 NA TRBV5-1 NA CASSLGQEGLEAFF TGCGCCAGCAGCTTGGGGCAGGAAGGCCTGGAAGCTTTCTTT
TRBJ2-3 few TRBV27 NA CASSYRGPSTDTQYF TGTGCCAGCAGTTATAGGGGACCTAGCACAGATACGCAGTATTTT
TRBJ1-2 NA TRBV25-1 TRBD1 CASSEVNLGQGSNYGYTF TGTGCCAGCAGTGAAGTCAATCTTGGACAGGGCTCTAACTATGGCTACACCTTC
TRBJ2-3 NA TRBV27 TRBD2 CASSPTSSGRTDTQYF TGTGCCAGCAGTCCAACTTCTAGCGGGAGAACAGATACGCAGTATTTT
TRBJ2-2 NA TRBV5-1 TRBD2 CASGHGGAGELFF TGCGCCAGCGGCCATGGGGGGGCCGGGGAGCTGTTTTTT
TRBJ2-3 once TRBV7-9 TRBD2 CASSPQGTSPDTQYF TGTGCCAGCAGCCCCCAAGGGACTAGCCCAGATACGCAGTATTTT
TRBJ1-5 NA TRBV7-8 NA CASSHNSGWDQPQHF TGTGCCAGCAGCCATAATTCAGGATGGGATCAGCCCCAGCATTTT
TRBJ1-1 few TRBV11-2 TRBD1 CASSPRFTGVVSTEAFF TGTGCCAGCAGCCCCAGATTTACAGGGGTTGTGTCGACTGAAGCTTTCTTT